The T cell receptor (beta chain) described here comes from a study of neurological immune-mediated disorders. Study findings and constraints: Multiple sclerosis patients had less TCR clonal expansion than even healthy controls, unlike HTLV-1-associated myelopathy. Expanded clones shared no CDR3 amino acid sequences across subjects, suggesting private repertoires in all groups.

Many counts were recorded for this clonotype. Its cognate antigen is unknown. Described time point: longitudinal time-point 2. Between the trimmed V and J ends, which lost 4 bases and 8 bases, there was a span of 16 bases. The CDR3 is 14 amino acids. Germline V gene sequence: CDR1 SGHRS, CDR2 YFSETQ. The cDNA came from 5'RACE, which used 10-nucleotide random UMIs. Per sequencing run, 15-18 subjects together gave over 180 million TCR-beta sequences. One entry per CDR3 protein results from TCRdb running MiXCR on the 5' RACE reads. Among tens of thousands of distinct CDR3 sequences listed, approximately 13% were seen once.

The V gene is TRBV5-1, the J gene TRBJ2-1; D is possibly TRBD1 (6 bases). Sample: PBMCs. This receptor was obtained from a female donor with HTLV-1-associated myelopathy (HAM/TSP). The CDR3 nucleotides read TGCGCCAGCAGCACAAGACAGGCTGGGGATGAGCAGTTCTTC. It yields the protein CASSTRQAGDEQFF.